This T cell receptor (beta chain) was sequenced during a study of T-cell reconstitution after alpha-beta-depleted transplantation in children. CDR3 size: 15 residues. Germline loops: CDR1 SGHDN, CDR2 FVKESK. Trimming left V 7 bases short and J 6 bases short, with 19 bases between. Molecular barcoding with unique molecular identifiers was used for the TCRbeta library. TCRdb re-called the PCR reads with MiXCR, one entry per CDR3 protein. Of some 490,000 distinct CDR3 sequences in the sample, about 12% were seen once. The sequence was collected from a human donor who donated a stem cell graft to a child with combined immunodeficiency. This material consisted of PBMCs from the stem cell graft donor, taken from the stem cell graft. The rearrangement joins TRBV14 to TRBJ2-1; D may be TRBD1 or TRBD2 (5 bases each). CDR3 protein: CASKPGTSLPNEQFF. DNA of the CDR3: TGTGCCAGCAAACCAGGGACCTCTCTTCCCAATGAGCAGTTCTTC.